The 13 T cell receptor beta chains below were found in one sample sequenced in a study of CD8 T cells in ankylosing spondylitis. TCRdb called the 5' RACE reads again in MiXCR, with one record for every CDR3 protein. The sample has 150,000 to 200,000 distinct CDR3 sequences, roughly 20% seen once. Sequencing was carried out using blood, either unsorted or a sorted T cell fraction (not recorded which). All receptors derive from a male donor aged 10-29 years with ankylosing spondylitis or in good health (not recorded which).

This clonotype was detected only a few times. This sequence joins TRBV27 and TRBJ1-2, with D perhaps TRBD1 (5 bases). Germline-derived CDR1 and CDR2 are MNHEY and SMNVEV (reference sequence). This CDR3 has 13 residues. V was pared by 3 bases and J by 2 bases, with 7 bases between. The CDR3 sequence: CASSLTANYGYTF. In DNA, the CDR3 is TGTGCCAGCAGTTTGACAGCGAACTATGGCTACACCTTC.

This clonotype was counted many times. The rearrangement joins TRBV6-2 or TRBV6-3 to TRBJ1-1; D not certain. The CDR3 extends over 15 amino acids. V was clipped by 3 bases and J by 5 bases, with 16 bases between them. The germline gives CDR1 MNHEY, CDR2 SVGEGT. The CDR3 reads CASSYPDGGPTEAFF. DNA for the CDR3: TGTGCCAGCAGTTATCCTGACGGTGGTCCAACTGAAGCTTTCTTT.

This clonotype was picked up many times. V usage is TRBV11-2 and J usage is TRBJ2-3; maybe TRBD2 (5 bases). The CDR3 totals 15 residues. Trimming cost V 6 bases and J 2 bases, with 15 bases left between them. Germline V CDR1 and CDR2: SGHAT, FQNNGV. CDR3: CASRRTGSYTDTQYF. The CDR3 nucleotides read TGTGCCAGCAGACGGACGGGATCGTACACAGATACGCAGTATTTT.

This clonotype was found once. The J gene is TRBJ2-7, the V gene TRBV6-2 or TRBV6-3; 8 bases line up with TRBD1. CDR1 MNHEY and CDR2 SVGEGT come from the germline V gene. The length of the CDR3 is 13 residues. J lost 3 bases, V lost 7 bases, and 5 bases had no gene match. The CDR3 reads CASIGQGGYEQYF. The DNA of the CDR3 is TGTGCCAGCATCGGACAGGGAGGCTACGAGCAGTACTTC.

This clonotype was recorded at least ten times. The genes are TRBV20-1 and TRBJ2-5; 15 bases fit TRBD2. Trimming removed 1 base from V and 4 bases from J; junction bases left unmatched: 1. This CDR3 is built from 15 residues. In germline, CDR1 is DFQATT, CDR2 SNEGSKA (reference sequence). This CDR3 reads CSARVGLAGGETQYF. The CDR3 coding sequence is TGCAGTGCTAGAGTGGGACTAGCGGGGGGAGAGACCCAGTACTTC.

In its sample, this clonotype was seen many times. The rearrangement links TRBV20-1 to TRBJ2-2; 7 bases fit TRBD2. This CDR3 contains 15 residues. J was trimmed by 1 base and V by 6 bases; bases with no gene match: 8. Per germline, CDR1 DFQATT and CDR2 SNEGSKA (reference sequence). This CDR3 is CSASAASGNTGELFF. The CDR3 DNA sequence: TGCAGTGCAAGTGCCGCTAGCGGGAACACCGGGGAGCTGTTTTTT.

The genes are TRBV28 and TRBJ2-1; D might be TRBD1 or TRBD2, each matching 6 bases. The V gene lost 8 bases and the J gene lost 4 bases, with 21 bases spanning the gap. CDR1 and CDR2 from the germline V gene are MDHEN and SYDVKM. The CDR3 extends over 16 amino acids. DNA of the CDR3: TGTGCCAGCCTGGGGGCGGGAACAAAACAATACAATGAGCAGTTCTTC. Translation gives CASLGAGTKQYNEQFF. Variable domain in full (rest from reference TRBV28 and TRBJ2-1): DVKVTQSSRYLVKRTGEKVFLECVQDMDHENMFWYRQDPGLGLRLIYFSYDVKMKEKGDIPEGYSVSREKKERFSLILESASTNQTSMYLCASLGAGTKQYNEQFFGPGTRLTVL.

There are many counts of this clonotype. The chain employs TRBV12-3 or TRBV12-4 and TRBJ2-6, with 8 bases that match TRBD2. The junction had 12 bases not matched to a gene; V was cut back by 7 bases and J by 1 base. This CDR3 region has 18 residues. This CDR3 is CASNPERLAGSGANVLTF. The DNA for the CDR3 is TGTGCCAGCAACCCTGAGAGGCTAGCGGGTTCTGGGGCCAACGTCCTGACTTTC.

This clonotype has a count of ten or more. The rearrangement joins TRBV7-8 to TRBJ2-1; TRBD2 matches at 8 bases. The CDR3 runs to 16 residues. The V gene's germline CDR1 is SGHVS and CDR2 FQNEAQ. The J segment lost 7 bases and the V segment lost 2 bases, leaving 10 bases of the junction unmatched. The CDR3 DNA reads TGTGCCAGCAGCTTAACTCTAGCGGGCCGTACAAATGAGCAGTTCTTC. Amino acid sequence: CASSLTLAGRTNEQFF. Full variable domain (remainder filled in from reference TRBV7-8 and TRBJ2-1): GAGVSQSPRYKVAKRGQDVALRCDPISGHVSLFWYQQALGQGPEFLTYFQNEAQLDKSGLPSDRFFAERPEGSVSTLKIQRTQQEDSAVYLCASSLTLAGRTNEQFFGPGTRLTVL.

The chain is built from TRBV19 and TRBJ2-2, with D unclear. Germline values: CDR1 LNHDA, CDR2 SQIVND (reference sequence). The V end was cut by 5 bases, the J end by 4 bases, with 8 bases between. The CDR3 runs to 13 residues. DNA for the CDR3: TGTGCCAGTAGTTCCCAGGTCACCGGGGAGCTGTTTTTT. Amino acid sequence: CASSSQVTGELFF.

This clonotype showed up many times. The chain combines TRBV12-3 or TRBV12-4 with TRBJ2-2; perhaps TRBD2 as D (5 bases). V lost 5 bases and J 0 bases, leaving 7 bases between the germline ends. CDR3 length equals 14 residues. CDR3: CASSQDSNTGELFF. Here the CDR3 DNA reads TGTGCCAGCAGTCAGGACTCGAACACCGGGGAGCTGTTTTTT.

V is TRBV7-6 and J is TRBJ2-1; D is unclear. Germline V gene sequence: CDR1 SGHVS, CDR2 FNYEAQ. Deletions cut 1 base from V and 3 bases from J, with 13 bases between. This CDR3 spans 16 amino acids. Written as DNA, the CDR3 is TGTGCCAGCAGCTTAGAAGCAGACGAAGGCTACAATGAGCAGTTCTTC. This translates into CASSLEADEGYNEQFF.

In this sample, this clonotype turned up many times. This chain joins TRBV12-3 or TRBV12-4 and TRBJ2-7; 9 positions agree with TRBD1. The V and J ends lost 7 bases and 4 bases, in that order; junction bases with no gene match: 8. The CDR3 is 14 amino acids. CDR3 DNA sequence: TGTGCCAGCAAAACCGGGACAGGGACATACGAGCAGTACTTC. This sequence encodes CASKTGTGTYEQYF.